The 5 T cell receptor beta chains presented below share a single source sample, sequenced in a study of cytomegalovirus exposure and HLA in healthy donors. Primers for the PCR totalled 60 Vbeta and 13 Jbeta. Method: immunoSEQ multiplex PCR; TCRdb's copy keeps in-frame clones and lacks some. The sample lists over 85,000 clones, approximately 80% seen once, with 3.7% in the top ten. Sequenced input: PBMCs. The receptors were sampled from a female donor in good health and CMV-seropositive.

Concerning this clone: The sample holds other DNA sequences that translate to the same CDR3. The rearrangement uses TRBV6-5 and TRBJ1-1; a possible D gene is TRBD1 (6 bases). V dropped 7 bases and J dropped 0 bases, with 9 bases sitting between them. Per the germline V gene, CDR1 is MNHEY and CDR2 is SVGAGI. The CDR3 covers 13 residues. The CDR3 region is CASMGHLNTEAFF. Here the CDR3 DNA reads TGTGCCAGCATGGGACACCTGAACACTGAAGCTTTCTTT.

This chain uses TRBV7-2 with TRBJ1-2; D is possibly TRBD1 (5 bases). The CDR3 spans 17 residues. Trimming took off 0 bases at V and 4 bases at J, with 18 bases between the two ends. Per germline, CDR1 SGHTA and CDR2 FQGNSA. The CDR3 nucleotides read TGTGCCAGCAGCTTAGCTCAGGGCCAGATGTCTATCTATGGCTACACCTTC. Translation gives CASSLAQGQMSIYGYTF.

This clone was observed once. This rearrangement joins TRBV5-4 to TRBJ1-2; maybe TRBD1 (5 bases). Germline V CDR1 and CDR2: SGHNT, YYREEE (reference sequence). This CDR3 has 12 residues. V lost 0 bases to trimming and J lost 7 bases, with 7 bases between them. CDR3 nucleotide sequence: TGTGCCAGCAGCTTGGAGGGGCCTGGCTACACCTTC. Protein: CASSLEGPGYTF. The whole variable domain, remainder taken from reference TRBV5-4 and TRBJ1-2, is ETGVTQSPTHLIKTRGQQVTLRCSSQSGHNTVSWYQQALGQGPQFIFQYYREEENGRGNFPPRFSGLQFPNYSSELNVNALELDDSALYLCASSLEGPGYTFGSGTRLTVV.

This clone was counted a few times. The chain is built from TRBV19 and TRBJ1-5; a possible D gene is TRBD1 (5 bases). V shed 1 base and J shed 6 bases, with 13 bases lying between them. The length of the CDR3 is 15 residues. Per germline, CDR1 LNHDA and CDR2 SQIVND (reference sequence). CDR3 protein: CASSIVLGGGQPQHF. CDR3 nucleotides: TGTGCCAGTAGTATAGTGCTGGGCGGGGGTCAGCCCCAGCATTTT.

This rearrangement joins TRBV19 to TRBJ1-1, with a tentative D call TRBD1 (6 bases). Trimming took 0 bases from V and 6 from J, leaving 14 bases between them. The CDR3 is 15 amino acids. Germline V gene sequence: CDR1 LNHDA, CDR2 SQIVND (reference sequence). The CDR3 coding sequence is TGTGCCAGTAGTATAGACAGTCACAGGGTCGCTGAAGCTTTCTTT. Residues: CASSIDSHRVAEAFF.